This TCR beta chain was obtained from a study of regulatory T cells in long-lasting Graves disease. Study outcomes and limitations: There was favoring of TRBV28, TRBJ1-2 and TRBJ2-5 in persistent disease.

The germline CDR1 and CDR2 sequences are SNHLY and FYNNEI. V was clipped by 7 bases and J by 6 bases; unmatched bases: 8. The CDR3 runs 13 residues. iRepertoire HTBI primers and Arm-PCR of CDR3 regions built TCR beta libraries. TCRdb re-analysed the multiplex PCR reads in MiXCR, keeping a single row per CDR3 protein. This table has about 660,000 distinct CDR3 sequences, around 30% appearing once. A few counts support this clonotype. Its antigen is not known. The time point was: persistent/refractory GD, antithyroid drugs over 5 years with positive TRAb. The TCR library used RNA extracted from PBMCs. The sequence was collected from a female donor with Graves disease. This chain uses TRBV2 with TRBJ2-7; TRBD1 aligns across 8 bases. The sample consisted of peripheral blood mononuclear cells (PBMCs), taken when the disease was refractory, from a patient treated with antithyroid drugs. The chain's CDR3 is CASMNDRGGEQYF. Here the CDR3 DNA reads TGTGCCAGCATGAACGACAGGGGAGGCGAGCAGTACTTC.